A selection of T cell receptor beta chains follows, all from one sample in a study of T-cell memory formation after mild COVID-19. TCRdb reanalysed the 5' RACE reads using MiXCR and keeps one entry per CDR3 protein. Counted here are 450,000 to 700,000 distinct CDR3 sequences, roughly 18% occurring once; the ten biggest clones make up about 11%. Material for sequencing was PBMCs or a T cell subset sorted from them (not recorded which). The receptor source for this set is an adult woman who had mild COVID-19 (a few samples of this study predate the infection). Cell type and time point are not known. The CDR3 runs from the conserved cysteine through the conserved F or W. The order of the fields is J gene, V gene, D gene, CDR3 length, clone size, CDR3 DNA, CDR3 protein. A D gene is named only where the DNA matches it firmly. Size tells how often a clone was seen (once, few, many) or the class of an expanded clone, and some rows leave it out.

TRBJ1-5,TRBV28,.,12,few,TGTGCCAGCAGTTCCGGTTCTTGGCCCCAGCATTTT,CASSSGSWPQHF
TRBJ2-5,TRBV12-3/TRBV12-4,.,12,many,TGTGCCAGCAGGACAGGTCAAGAGACCCAGTACTTC,CASRTGQETQYF
TRBJ2-1,TRBV20-1,.,13,few,TGCAGTGCTAGAGGTGGGTGGTACAATGAGCAGTTCTTC,CSARGGWYNEQFF
TRBJ1-5,TRBV19,TRBD1,16,.,TGTGCCAGTAGTATATGGGACAGCCTGAGCAATCAGCCCCAGCATTTT,CASSIWDSLSNQPQHF
TRBJ1-5,TRBV29-1,.,13,few,TGCAGCGTTGGGCTGGGAGGCAATCAGCCCCAGCATTTT,CSVGLGGNQPQHF
TRBJ1-1,TRBV5-4,TRBD1,12,few,TGTGCCAGCAGCGGGGGACAGCCCGAAGCTTTCTTT,CASSGGQPEAFF
TRBJ1-4,TRBV6-1,.,14,.,TGTGCCAGCAGCGGATATACTCTGCGGGAAAAACTGTTTTTT,CASSGYTLREKLFF
TRBJ2-3,TRBV24-1,.,15,few,TGTGCCACCAGTGATTACGGGCCCGGAGGAGATACGCAGTATTTT,CATSDYGPGGDTQYF
TRBJ2-7,TRBV9,TRBD1,14,many,TGTGCCAGCAGCGCACAGGGGGCGGGCTACGAGCAGTACTTC,CASSAQGAGYEQYF
TRBJ1-2,TRBV5-1,.,15,many,TGCGCCAGCAGCTCGGGACAAGCATCTGACTATGGCTACACCTTC,CASSSGQASDYGYTF
TRBJ2-2,TRBV7-6,.,14,.,TGTGCCAGCAGCTTAGAAGGGGAAACCGGGGAGCTGTTTTTT,CASSLEGETGELFF
TRBJ2-7,TRBV6-5,TRBD1,17,few,TGTGCCAGCAGTTACCGTCTTGGGACAGGGGTTTCCTACGAGCAGTACTTC,CASSYRLGTGVSYEQYF
TRBJ1-1,TRBV5-6,TRBD1,16,.,TGTGCCAGCAGACCGGGACAGGGGGCAATGAACACTGAAGCTTTCTTT,CASRPGQGAMNTEAFF
TRBJ2-1,TRBV7-8,.,11,few,TGTGCCAGCAGCTTAGGCGGGGACCAGTTCTTC,CASSLGGDQFF
TRBJ2-7,TRBV9,.,14,few,TGTGCCAGCAGCGTAGAGGATAACTCCTACGAGCAGTACTTC,CASSVEDNSYEQYF